This paragraph reports one T cell receptor (beta chain). The antigen is unknown. This specimen comes from a study of T cell clonotyping in hematopoietic cell transplantation. Points from the study as a whole: After transplant, recipient diversity fell while pathologically expanded clonotypes grew through day 180. At the given depth, recipient repertoires were over 95% de novo clonotypes. CD4 and CD8 repertoire contributions could not be separated without sorting. Broader posttransplant TCR repertoire diversity was predicted by graft donor and pretransplant recipient Inverse Simpson Index values.

This table comes from immunoSEQ multiplex PCR, and its TCRdb copy is limited to in-frame clones, with some not included. The sample contains some 40,000 clones, around 94% of which appear only once. Unmatched junction bases numbered 6, after V lost 2 bases and J lost 0 bases. The germline gives CDR1 GTSNPN, CDR2 SVGIG (reference sequence). The CDR3 extends over 16 amino acids. This TCR came from a woman aged 45-65 years in good health. Some clones in this sample may be carry-over from other donors' samples. Sequencing was performed on peripheral blood mononuclear cells. The chain uses TRBV30 and TRBJ1-3, with TRBD1 identical over 8 bases. The CDR3 bases are TGTGCCTGGAGTCCAAACAGGGGGAGCTCTGGAAACACCATATATTTT. Translating gives CAWSPNRGSSGNTIYF.